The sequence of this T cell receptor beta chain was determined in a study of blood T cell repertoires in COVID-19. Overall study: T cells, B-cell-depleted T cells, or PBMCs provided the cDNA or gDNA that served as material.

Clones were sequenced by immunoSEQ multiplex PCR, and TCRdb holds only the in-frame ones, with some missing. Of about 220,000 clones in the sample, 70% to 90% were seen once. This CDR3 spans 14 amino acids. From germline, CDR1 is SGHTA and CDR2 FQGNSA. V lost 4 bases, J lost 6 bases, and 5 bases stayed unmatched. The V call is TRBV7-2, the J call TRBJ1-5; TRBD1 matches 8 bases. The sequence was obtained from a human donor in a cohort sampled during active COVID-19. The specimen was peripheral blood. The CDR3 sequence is CASSSYRGSQPQHF. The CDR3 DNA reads TGTGCCAGCAGCTCATACAGGGGGAGTCAGCCCCAGCATTTT. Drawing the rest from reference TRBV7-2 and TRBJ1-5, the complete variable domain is GAGVSQSPSNKVTEKGKDVELRCDPISGHTALYWYRQSLGQGLEFLIYFQGNSAPDKSGLPSDRFSAERTGGSVSTLTIQRTQQEDSAVYLCASSSYRGSQPQHFGDGTRLSIL.